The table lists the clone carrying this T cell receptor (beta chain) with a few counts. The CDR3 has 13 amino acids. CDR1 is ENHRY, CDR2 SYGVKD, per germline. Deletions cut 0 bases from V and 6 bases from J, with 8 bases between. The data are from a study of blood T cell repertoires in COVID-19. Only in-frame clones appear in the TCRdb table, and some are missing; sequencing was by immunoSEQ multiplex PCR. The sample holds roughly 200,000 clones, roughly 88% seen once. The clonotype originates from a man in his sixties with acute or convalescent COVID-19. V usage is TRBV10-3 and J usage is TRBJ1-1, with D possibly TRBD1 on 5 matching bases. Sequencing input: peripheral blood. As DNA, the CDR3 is TGTGCCATCAGTGAGTCCCAGGGCGCTGAAGCTTTCTTT. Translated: CAISESQGAEAFF.